This T cell receptor (beta chain) was captured in a study of neurological immune-mediated disorders. V trimming: 5 bases; J trimming: 5 bases; junction bases outside the gene matches: 7. The CDR3 totals 14 residues. Germline lookup yields CDR1 ENHRY and CDR2 SYGVKD. Comments on this clonotype: Its antigen is as yet unknown.

The study's findings and limits: No expanded-clone CDR3 amino acid sequence recurred across subjects, suggesting private TCR-beta repertoires. Phylogenetic grouping placed 18 of 34 multiple sclerosis patients' repertoires in one related-CDR3 cluster, a possible signature.

TCRdb itself ran the 5' RACE reads through MiXCR, one entry per CDR3 protein. There are 55,000 to 65,000 distinct CDR3 sequences in the sample; roughly 4% occur only once, and more than 2% lies in the top ten. This sequence originates from a woman in her forties or fifties with multiple sclerosis. The chain links TRBV10-3 to TRBJ2-7; TRBD1 matches at 9 bases. The source material was PBMCs. CDR3 DNA sequence: TGTGCCATCAGTTACCGGGACAGGGCCCACGAGCAGTACTTC. Translated: CAISYRDRAHEQYF.